These 15 T cell receptor beta chains were all obtained from the same sample, sequenced in a study of T cells in Graves' hyperthyroidism and ophthalmopathy. RNA transcripts yielded amplified TCR beta CDR3 regions. First-round RT-PCR targeting the TCR CDR3 was performed with the HTBI primer set. TCRdb reprocessed the multiplex PCR reads with MiXCR, giving one entry per CDR3 protein. Among approximately 870,000 distinct CDR3 sequences listed, 38% were seen once. The source material was blood. These TCRs come from a man aged 18 to 30 with Graves' hyperthyroidism.

The CDR3, as DNA: TGTGCCATCAGTGAGTTCAAGACAGATACGCAGTATTTT. It is translated as CAISEFKTDTQYF. The chain joins TRBV10-3 to TRBJ2-3; D not certain. V was pared by 1 base and J by 3 bases, with 5 bases between. Germline CDR1 ENHRY, CDR2 SYGVKD. The CDR3 totals 13 residues.

V usage is TRBV9 and J usage is TRBJ1-1; D unresolved. The CDR3 sequence is 15 residues long. V lost 3 bases and J 5 bases, leaving 17 bases between the germline ends. The germline V gene has CDR1 SGDLS and CDR2 YYNGEE. CDR3 sequence: CASSDRLAGKTEAFF. DNA of the CDR3: TGTGCCAGCAGCGACCGACTAGCCGGGAAGACTGAAGCTTTCTTT.

The CDR3 DNA reads as TGTGCCAGCAGCGTGGGGCAGGGGGGAAAAAAACTGTTTTTT. It translates to CASSVGQGGKKLFF. The rearrangement uses TRBV9 and TRBJ1-4, with TRBD1 matching over 7 bases. Unmatched junction bases numbered 7, after V lost 2 bases and J lost 9 bases. This CDR3 has 14 amino acids. CDR1 SGDLS and CDR2 YYNGEE come from the germline V gene. Supplemented by reference TRBV9 and TRBJ1-4, the full variable domain reads DSGVTQTPKHLITATGQRVTLRCSPRSGDLSVYWYQQSLDQGLQFLIQYYNGEERAKGNILERFSAQQFPDLHSELNLSSLELGDSALYFCASSVGQGGKKLFFGSGTQLSVL.

V and J are TRBV11-3 and TRBJ1-3; D gene ambiguous. V was pared by 5 bases and J by 0 bases, with 14 bases between. This CDR3 is 16 amino acids long. The germline V gene encodes CDR1 SGHNT and CDR2 YENEEA. The DNA for the CDR3 is TGTGCCAGCAGCGCCCGGCCGTGGCTCTCTGGAAACACCATATATTTT. Translated, it gives CASSARPWLSGNTIYF.

This clonotype appeared a few times. The chain combines TRBV5-1 with TRBJ1-1; D gene ambiguous. The CDR3 length is 18 residues. Per germline, CDR1 SGHRS and CDR2 YFSETQ. V was trimmed by 2 bases and J by 0 bases, leaving 20 bases between them. The CDR3 DNA reads as TGCGCCAGCAGCTTAGTATTGGGGTCGGAAGAAGTGAACACTGAAGCTTTCTTT. Residues: CASSLVLGSEEVNTEAFF.

A note on this clonotype: A junction end diverges from the germline sequence, so it may reflect a read error. This chain joins TRBV7-6 and TRBJ2-5, with D hard to call. Germline V gives CDR1 SGHVS, CDR2 FNYEAQ. This CDR3 contains 14 residues. The CDR3 sequence: CTSSLRAEEETQYF. CDR3 coding DNA: TGTACCAGCAGCTTAAGGGCAGAAGAAGAGACCCAGTACTTC.

This clonotype appeared many times. The V call is TRBV13, the J call TRBJ2-7, with D possibly TRBD1 on 6 matching bases. Looked up from germline, CDR1 is PRHDT and CDR2 is FYEKMQ (reference sequence). Trimming removed 5 bases from V and 7 bases from J, with 12 bases in between. This CDR3 has 12 amino acids. In nucleotides, the CDR3 is TGTGCCAGCAGCCTCGGACAGAGAGAGCAGTACTTC. This gives the protein CASSLGQREQYF.

This clonotype was seen ten or more times. V usage is TRBV7-9 and J usage is TRBJ2-7, with a tentative D call TRBD1 (5 bases). This CDR3 region has 14 residues. V shed 2 bases and J shed 5 bases, with 13 bases lying between them. Germline CDR1 SEHNR, CDR2 FQNEAQ (reference sequence). The CDR3 loop is CASSLQQGLHEQYF. Here the CDR3 DNA reads TGTGCCAGCAGCTTACAGCAGGGCCTCCACGAGCAGTACTTC.

V and J are TRBV7-2 and TRBJ1-4, with D possibly being TRBD1 (5 bases). Germline V CDR1 and CDR2: SGHTA, FQGNSA. The length of the CDR3 is 15 residues. Deletions cut 3 bases from V and 7 bases from J, with 15 bases between. CDR3 amino acids: CASSLGRKGGEKLFF. The CDR3 nucleotides are TGTGCCAGCAGCTTGGGACGGAAGGGCGGTGAAAAACTGTTTTTT.

The chain carries TRBV5-8 and TRBJ1-6; 9 bases fit TRBD1. Germline values: CDR1 SGHTS, CDR2 YDEGEE. With 5 bases clipped from V and 1 base from J, the junction kept 7 bases outside the gene matches. The CDR3 loop spans 17 amino acids. The CDR3 reads CASRRTGGASYNSPLHF. CDR3 sequence (DNA): TGTGCCAGCAGGCGAACAGGGGGCGCGTCCTATAATTCACCCCTCCACTTT. The full variable domain, with the rest looked up from reference TRBV5-8 and TRBJ1-6, is EAGVTQSPTHLIKTRGQQATLRCSPISGHTSVYWYQQALGLGLQFLLWYDEGEERNRGNFPPRFSGRQFPNYSSELNVNALELEDSALYLCASRRTGGASYNSPLHFGNGTRLTVT.

This clonotype turned up a few times. This chain joins TRBV6-1 and TRBJ1-5; D call uncertain. Trimming removed 7 bases at V and 10 bases at J, with 17 bases between. The CDR3 has 13 amino acids. Germline values: CDR1 MNHNS, CDR2 SASEGT. DNA of the CDR3: TGTGCCAGCACGGACCGAGAAATGGAACCCCAGCATTTT. Protein product: CASTDREMEPQHF.

Details on this clonotype: This CDR3 fails to terminate in the conserved phenylalanine or tryptophan, so it likely reflects a read error. No DNA is shown, since the ends of the CDR3 on it are uncertain; the CDR3 is the one TCRdb lists. The genes are TRBV7-6 and TRBJ2-7; the table's D gene call, TRBD2, was not cross checked with the DNA. The CDR3 adds up to 8 amino acids, both ends counted. Germline V gene sequence: CDR1 SGHVS, CDR2 FNYEAQ. CDR3 sequence reads: CASSPRGL.

The sample holds a few counts of this clonotype. In nucleotides, the CDR3 is TGTGCCAGCAGCTTTTCTCTCGCTAGCTCCTATAATTCACCCCTCCACTTT. Protein sequence: CASSFSLASSYNSPLHF. V gene TRBV7-9 combines with J gene TRBJ1-6; D is unclear. The CDR3 has 17 residues. The germline gives CDR1 SEHNR, CDR2 FQNEAQ (reference sequence). With 3 bases removed from V and 0 bases from J, the gap between germline ends came to 12 bases.

V usage is TRBV6-5 and J usage is TRBJ2-7; D may be TRBD2 (7 bases). This CDR3 has 14 residues. V lost 2 bases and J 4 bases, leaving 12 bases between the germline ends. Germline V gene sequence: CDR1 MNHEY, CDR2 SVGAGI. This chain's CDR3 is CASSYRGGVYEQYF. The CDR3 DNA reads as TGTGCCAGCAGTTACAGGGGGGGGGTATACGAGCAGTACTTC.

The chain employs TRBV19 and TRBJ1-1; no reliable D call. The CDR3 sequence is 13 residues long. V lost 9 bases, J lost 3 bases, and 14 bases lay in between. The germline V gene encodes CDR1 LNHDA and CDR2 SQIVND (reference sequence). CDR3 residues: CASSYNRDTEAFF. The CDR3 DNA reads as TGTGCCAGCAGTTACAACAGAGACACTGAAGCTTTCTTT.